The clone carrying this T cell receptor beta chain was observed at least ten times. As yet, its antigen is unknown. The data stem from a study of regulatory T cells in long-lasting Graves disease. Study-wide points: It was peripheral blood alone, not thyroid tissue, that was studied.

CDR1 is SNHLY and CDR2 is FYNNEI in the germline V gene. V gave up 2 bases and J gave up 3 bases, with 14 bases separating them. This CDR3 has 15 amino acids. Time point here: newly diagnosed GD, antithyroid drugs for less than 3 months. There was RNA extracted from PBMCs, and the TCR library was made from it. Arm-PCR with iRepertoire HTBI primers amplified the CDR3 regions for these TCR beta libraries. TCRdb itself ran the multiplex PCR reads through MiXCR, one entry per CDR3 protein. The data contain about half a million distinct CDR3 sequences, around 12% of them singletons. Another study also made use of these data, one on T cells in Graves' hyperthyroidism and ophthalmopathy.

The genes are TRBV2 and TRBJ2-7; D perhaps matches TRBD2 (6 bases). This sequence was found in a woman in her 30s with Graves disease. The specimen was peripheral blood mononuclear cells (PBMCs), collected at new diagnosis, from a patient treated with antithyroid drugs. The CDR3 DNA reads TGTGCCAGCAGTGAAAGGCTAGCGAGCCTCTACGAGCAGTACTTC. Translation: CASSERLASLYEQYF.